Below, 15 T cell receptor beta chains from the same sample are listed, as sequenced in a study of naive CD8 T cells in extremely preterm neonates. TCRdb's copy holds only in-frame clones and misses some; the assay was immunoSEQ multiplex PCR. This sample has approximately 4,600 clones; 97% occur once, and the top ten carry 0.55% to 0.65%. Elective cesarean births at 37-41 weeks, without labor or membrane rupture, supplied the cord blood. The sequenced material came from naive CD8+ T cells from cord blood. The receptors were sampled from a newborn in good health.

The chain carries TRBV9 and TRBJ1-3; D remains unclear. Per germline, CDR1 SGDLS and CDR2 YYNGEE. The V end was cut by 3 bases, the J end by 0 bases, with 4 bases between. This CDR3 is built from 13 residues. CDR3 in amino acids: CASSDSSGNTIYF. The CDR3 DNA reads TGTGCCAGCAGCGACAGCTCTGGAAACACCATATATTTT. The full variable domain, completed using reference TRBV9 and TRBJ1-3, is DSGVTQTPKHLITATGQRVTLRCSPRSGDLSVYWYQQSLDQGLQFLIQYYNGEERAKGNILERFSAQQFPDLHSELNLSSLELGDSALYFCASSDSSGNTIYFGEGSWLTVV.

The chain couples TRBV4-3 to TRBJ1-2, with TRBD1 matching over 7 bases. The CDR3 sequence is 14 residues long. V gave up 0 bases and J gave up 5 bases; unmatched junction bases: 3. CDR1 LGHNA and CDR2 YSLEER come from the germline V gene. This chain's CDR3 is CASSQDDRVYGYTF. The CDR3 nucleotides read TGCGCCAGCAGCCAAGATGACAGGGTTTATGGCTACACCTTC.

CDR3 DNA: TGTGCCAGCAGCACCGGACTAGCTGATACCTACGAGCAGTACTTC. Its protein product is CASSTGLADTYEQYF. The rearrangement links TRBV9 to TRBJ2-7; TRBD2 matches 8 bases. The V segment lost 4 bases and the J segment 2 bases; nucleotides outside the gene matches: 8. CDR3 size: 15 residues. The germline V gene encodes CDR1 SGDLS and CDR2 YYNGEE.

V gene TRBV15 combines with J gene TRBJ2-7, with D possibly TRBD1 on 6 matching bases. The CDR3 runs 13 residues. V was clipped by 4 bases and J by 4 bases, with 11 bases between them. The germline gives CDR1 LNHNV, CDR2 YYDKDF (reference sequence). CDR3 sequence (DNA): TGTGCCACCAGCACCTCAGGGGCATACGAGCAGTACTTC. Amino acid sequence: CATSTSGAYEQYF.

This clone was recorded once. J is TRBJ2-1 and V is TRBV9; 8 bases align to TRBD2. The CDR3 consists of 12 residues. V was pared by 3 bases and J by 7 bases, with 0 bases of the junction left unmatched. The germline V gene encodes CDR1 SGDLS and CDR2 YYNGEE. The CDR3 region is CASSAGGNEQFF. The CDR3, as DNA: TGTGCCAGCAGCGCGGGAGGGAATGAGCAGTTCTTC. The entire variable domain, with the rest obtained from reference TRBV9 and TRBJ2-1, is as follows: DSGVTQTPKHLITATGQRVTLRCSPRSGDLSVYWYQQSLDQGLQFLIQYYNGEERAKGNILERFSAQQFPDLHSELNLSSLELGDSALYFCASSAGGNEQFFGPGTRLTVL.

The gene calls are TRBV6-1 and TRBJ2-7; TRBD1 agrees at 9 bases. The germline gives CDR1 MNHNS, CDR2 SASEGT. After removal of 6 bases from V and 4 bases from J, the junction contained 1 base not matched to a gene. The CDR3 consists of 12 residues. The CDR3 protein is CASRTGGYEQYF. CDR3 DNA: TGTGCCAGCAGGACAGGGGGTTACGAGCAGTACTTC.

The V gene is TRBV13, the J gene TRBJ2-7; TRBD2 matches at 7 bases. Germline V gene data show CDR1 as PRHDT and CDR2 as FYEKMQ (reference sequence). Trimming removed 5 bases from V and 7 bases from J; junction bases left unmatched: 8. This CDR3 is 13 amino acids long. As DNA, the CDR3 is TGTGCCAGCAGCCCGGGGGGTATTGGGGAGCAGTACTTC. This encodes CASSPGGIGEQYF.

The chain joins TRBV11-2 to TRBJ2-3; 7 nucleotides align to TRBD2. In germline, CDR1 is SGHAT, CDR2 FQNNGV. This CDR3 has 15 residues. The V gene end was trimmed by 2 bases and the J gene end by 2 bases; junction bases not matched to a gene: 4. The CDR3 region has the DNA TGTGCCAGCAGCTTACCCGCGGGGGTCACAGATACGCAGTATTTT. Translated: CASSLPAGVTDTQYF.

The rearrangement joins TRBV28 to TRBJ1-3; no clear D gene. The V gene lost 6 bases and the J gene lost 1 base, with 10 bases spanning the gap. This CDR3 has 14 residues. Germline-derived CDR1 and CDR2 are MDHEN and SYDVKM. In DNA form, the CDR3 reads TGTGCCAGCAGGCGCCTCATTTCTGGAAACACCATATATTTT. Protein sequence: CASRRLISGNTIYF.

The chain recombines TRBV4-1 with TRBJ1-3; D perhaps matches TRBD1 (5 bases). The CDR3 runs to 15 residues. In germline, CDR1 is MGHRA, CDR2 YSYEKL. Trimming pared 3 bases from V and 0 bases from J, leaving 9 bases between. CDR3 sequence: CASSQTALSGNTIYF. As DNA, the CDR3 is TGCGCCAGCAGCCAGACAGCCCTCTCTGGAAACACCATATATTTT.

The V and J genes are TRBV11-2 and TRBJ2-7; 10 bases fit TRBD2. The V segment lost 5 bases and the J segment 4 bases; nucleotides outside the gene matches: 5. Germline V lookup: CDR1 SGHAT, CDR2 FQNNGV. The CDR3 is 14 residues long. This chain's CDR3 is CASSRAGGEYEQYF. CDR3 coding DNA: TGTGCCAGCAGCAGAGCGGGAGGGGAGTACGAGCAGTACTTC.

The CDR3 DNA sequence: TGCGCCAGCAGCCAAGATCAAGGGGTAGGGGGAGAAGCTTTCTTT. This encodes CASSQDQGVGGEAFF. The chain carries TRBV4-3 and TRBJ1-1, with D maybe TRBD1 (6 bases). Trimming shortened V by 0 bases and J by 8 bases, and 16 bases separated the two germline ends. Germline CDR1 reads LGHNA; CDR2 reads YSLEER. The CDR3 sequence is 15 residues long.

This clone was seen a single time. The V call is TRBV28, the J call TRBJ1-4; 9 positions match TRBD1. The V gene end was trimmed by 6 bases and the J gene end by 7 bases; junction bases not matched to a gene: 15. This CDR3 region has 17 residues. Germline V gives CDR1 MDHEN, CDR2 SYDVKM. In DNA, the CDR3 is TGTGCCAGCAGACTGGGACAGGGACGGGGGGAAAGTGAAAAACTGTTTTTT. Amino acid sequence: CASRLGQGRGESEKLFF.

The chain has TRBV9 and TRBJ2-3; 8 nucleotides match TRBD2. CDR3 size: 15 residues. Germline CDR1 and CDR2: SGDLS and YYNGEE. V shed 0 bases, J shed 6 bases, and the junction held 6 bases outside the gene matches. This CDR3 is CASSVAGRAVDTQYF. Written as DNA, the CDR3 is TGTGCCAGCAGCGTAGCCGGGAGGGCCGTTGATACGCAGTATTTT.

The V call is TRBV4-2, the J call TRBJ2-3; no definite D call. CDR1 LGHNA and CDR2 YNFKEQ come from the germline V gene. CDR3 length: 16 amino acids. The V end lost 0 bases, the J end lost 5 bases, and 15 bases lay between the germline ends. The CDR3 loop reads CASSQDRTSFLDTQYF. The CDR3 nucleotides read TGTGCCAGCAGCCAAGATCGTACTTCCTTCTTAGATACGCAGTATTTT.